These 18 T cell receptor beta chains came from one sample sequenced in a study of control samples from healthy donors and cancer patients. The method was immunoSEQ multiplex PCR; TCRdb's version includes in-frame clones alone and lacks a portion of them. The profile shows 4,500 to 6,000 clones, 84% of them singletons. Specimen: formalin-fixed, paraffin-embedded tissue. The receptor set was obtained from a female donor with lung cancer.

The V call is TRBV6-6, the J call TRBJ2-5; 10 nucleotides match TRBD2. Germline assignment: CDR1 MNHNY and CDR2 SVGAGI (reference sequence). The V segment lost 11 bases and the J segment 0 bases; nucleotides outside the gene matches: 12. There are 16 residues in the CDR3. This CDR3 reads CASGQTGTSDQETQYF. In DNA, the CDR3 is TGTGCCTCCGGCCAAACCGGGACTAGCGACCAAGAGACCCAGTACTTC.

CDR3 sequence: CASSIPREGAGNTIYF. CDR3 sequence (DNA): TGTGCCAGTAGTATACCGCGAGAAGGGGCTGGAAACACCATATATTTT. The V and J genes are TRBV19 and TRBJ1-3, with TRBD1 as a possible D gene (5 bases). The germline V gene has CDR1 LNHDA and CDR2 SQIVND (reference sequence). V gave up 2 bases and J gave up 2 bases, with 13 bases separating them. This CDR3 region has 16 residues.

The chain couples TRBV5-5 to TRBJ2-1; the D gene is possibly TRBD2 (5 bases). V was clipped by 3 bases and J by 10 bases, with 14 bases between them. Per germline, CDR1 SGHKS and CDR2 YYEKEE (reference sequence). This CDR3 contains 13 residues. The CDR3 spells CASSWRADQEQFF. Written as DNA, the CDR3 is TGTGCCAGCAGCTGGCGGGCGGATCAGGAGCAGTTCTTC.

The rearrangement uses TRBV30 and TRBJ2-1; D is unclear. The germline gives CDR1 GTSNPN, CDR2 SVGIG (reference sequence). The germline V and J ends were trimmed by 3 bases and 7 bases, with 7 bases remaining between them. CDR3 length equals 11 residues. The CDR3 region has the DNA TGTGCCTGGAGACTTACGAATGAGCAGTTCTTC. It translates to CAWRLTNEQFF. The complete variable domain, with remaining parts taken from reference TRBV30 and TRBJ2-1, reads SQTIHQWPATLVQPVGSPLSLECTVEGTSNPNLYWYRQAAGRGLQLLFYSVGIGQISSEVPQNLSASRPQDRQFILSSKKLLLSDSGFYLCAWRLTNEQFFGPGTRLTVL.

This chain connects TRBV12-3 or TRBV12-4 to TRBJ2-1; D call uncertain. V dropped 4 bases and J dropped 8 bases, with 12 bases sitting between them. The CDR3 consists of 13 residues. CDR3 nucleotides: TGTGCCAGCAGTTCACCTTCCCGGGATGAGCAGTTCTTC. This translates into CASSSPSRDEQFF.

This chain joins TRBV23-1 and TRBJ2-1; 7 bases align to TRBD2. TRBV23-1 is an open reading frame, and its role is uncertain. This CDR3 contains 16 residues. With V trimmed by 3 bases and J by 8 bases, 13 bases remained unmatched. The CDR3 DNA follows: TGCGCCAGCAGTCAGGACCTACGGGACTACCTCCATGAGCAGTTCTTC. It translates to CASSQDLRDYLHEQFF.

The CDR3 region has the DNA TGTGCCAGCAGTGAGGGACAGGGAGGGGGAAGTAATCAGCCCCAGCATTTT. Translated, it gives CASSEGQGGGSNQPQHF. The rearrangement links TRBV2 to TRBJ1-5, with 9 bases matching TRBD1. V was pared by 3 bases and J by 4 bases, with 10 bases of the junction left unmatched. The germline V gene encodes CDR1 SNHLY and CDR2 FYNNEI. The CDR3 has 17 amino acids. Using reference TRBV2 and TRBJ1-5 for the parts outside the CDR3, the full variable domain is EPEVTQTPSHQVTQMGQEVILRCVPISNHLYFYWYRQILGQKVEFLVSFYNNEISEKSEIFDDQFSVERPDGSNFTLKIRSTKLEDSAMYFCASSEGQGGGSNQPQHFGDGTRLSIL.

The J gene is TRBJ1-5, the V gene TRBV7-2, with a possible D match to TRBD1 (6 bases). This CDR3 is built from 15 residues. Germline CDR1 is SGHTA and CDR2 is FQGNSA. V was clipped by 3 bases and J by 3 bases, with 12 bases between them. CDR3 DNA sequence: TGTGCCAGCAGCTTCTACGACAGGAACAATCAGCCCCAGCATTTT. This translates into CASSFYDRNNQPQHF.

J is TRBJ2-3 and V is TRBV11-3; the D is unclear. CDR1 and CDR2 (germline): SGHNT, YENEEA. The CDR3 is made up of 12 amino acids. Between the trimmed V and J ends, which lost 8 bases and 0 bases, there was a span of 6 bases. CDR3 DNA: TGTGCCAGCGGGTTTAGCACAGATACGCAGTATTTT. It specifies CASGFSTDTQYF.

The chain has TRBV18 and TRBJ2-5; the match to TRBD1 covers 11 bases. This CDR3 spans 17 amino acids. The germline V gene has CDR1 KGHSH and CDR2 LQKENI. V gave up 4 bases and J gave up 2 bases; unmatched junction bases: 9. The CDR3 DNA reads TGTGCCAGCTCACTAAATTCCGGGACAGGGGGACAAGAGACCCAGTACTTC. Its protein product is CASSLNSGTGGQETQYF.

The J gene is TRBJ2-5, the V gene TRBV6-6; D is perhaps TRBD2 (5 bases). Germline V gene lookup returns CDR1 MNHNY and CDR2 SVGAGI (reference sequence). The CDR3 is 12 amino acids. The V and J ends lost 7 bases and 7 bases respectively, with 13 bases between them. The CDR3 region is CASTREDGTQYF. In DNA, the CDR3 is TGTGCCAGCACGAGGGAAGACGGGACCCAGTACTTC.

V and J are TRBV5-6 and TRBJ1-2, with TRBD1 matching 7 bases. The CDR3 loop spans 14 amino acids. J lost 4 bases, V lost 0 bases, and 3 bases had no gene match. From germline, CDR1 is SGHDT and CDR2 YYEEEE. The DNA of the CDR3 is TGTGCCAGCAGCTTGGGGCACAGGGGCTATGGCTACACCTTC. Its translation: CASSLGHRGYGYTF.

V is TRBV19 and J is TRBJ2-1, with TRBD2 matching 10 bases. The CDR3 is 17 residues long. The trim removed 6 bases at V and 2 bases at J, leaving 10 bases unmatched. Germline CDR1 and CDR2: LNHDA and SQIVND (reference sequence). CDR3 loop: CASSLAGVLGAYNEQFF. The CDR3 bases are TGTGCCAGTAGCCTAGCGGGAGTATTGGGAGCCTACAATGAGCAGTTCTTC.

The chain couples TRBV7-2 to TRBJ2-5; D call uncertain. Germline V gene lookup returns CDR1 SGHTA and CDR2 FQGNSA. V was pared by 5 bases and J by 7 bases, with 14 bases between. The CDR3 runs to 13 residues. The CDR3 spells CASSGSRTGTQYF. CDR3 DNA sequence: TGTGCCAGCAGCGGGTCAAGGACGGGGACCCAGTACTTC.

The chain couples TRBV11-1 to TRBJ2-5; tentative D call: TRBD2 (6 bases). The CDR3 totals 16 residues. Trimming cost V 3 bases and J 0 bases, with 14 bases left between them. Looked up from germline, CDR1 is SGHAT and CDR2 is FQDESV (reference sequence). The CDR3 loop reads CASSLRAGSHQETQYF. The CDR3, as DNA: TGTGCCAGCAGCTTGAGGGCCGGGAGCCACCAAGAGACCCAGTACTTC.

The rearrangement links TRBV29-1 to TRBJ2-7; 9 bases map to TRBD1. V gave up 5 bases and J gave up 6 bases; unmatched junction bases: 8. This CDR3 is built from 13 residues. Germline V gene sequence: CDR1 SQVTM, CDR2 ANQGSEA. The CDR3 loop reads CSVNTGGNSEQYF. The CDR3 DNA follows: TGCAGCGTTAACACAGGGGGCAATTCCGAGCAGTACTTC.

V and J are TRBV6-5 and TRBJ1-1; D is unclear. Trimming removed 6 bases from V and 1 base from J, with 9 bases in between. Germline V CDR1 and CDR2: MNHEY, SVGAGI. CDR3 length: 13 residues. CDR3 bases: TGTGCCAGCAGCCCCTGGCAGAACACTGAAGCTTTCTTT. Amino acid sequence: CASSPWQNTEAFF.

The chain uses TRBV19 and TRBJ2-7; 8 bases match TRBD2. Germline CDR1 reads LNHDA; CDR2 reads SQIVND (reference sequence). The CDR3 loop spans 14 amino acids. V gave up 5 bases and J gave up 7 bases; unmatched junction bases: 10. CDR3 sequence: CASSSTGGPKEQYF. CDR3 nucleotides: TGTGCCAGTAGTTCTACGGGAGGGCCGAAAGAGCAGTACTTC. Based on the CDR3 plus reference TRBV19 and TRBJ2-7, the full variable domain is DGGITQSPKYLFRKEGQNVTLSCEQNLNHDAMYWYRQDPGQGLRLIYYSQIVNDFQKGDIAEGYSVSREKKESFPLTVTSAQKNPTAFYLCASSSTGGPKEQYFGPGTRLTVT.